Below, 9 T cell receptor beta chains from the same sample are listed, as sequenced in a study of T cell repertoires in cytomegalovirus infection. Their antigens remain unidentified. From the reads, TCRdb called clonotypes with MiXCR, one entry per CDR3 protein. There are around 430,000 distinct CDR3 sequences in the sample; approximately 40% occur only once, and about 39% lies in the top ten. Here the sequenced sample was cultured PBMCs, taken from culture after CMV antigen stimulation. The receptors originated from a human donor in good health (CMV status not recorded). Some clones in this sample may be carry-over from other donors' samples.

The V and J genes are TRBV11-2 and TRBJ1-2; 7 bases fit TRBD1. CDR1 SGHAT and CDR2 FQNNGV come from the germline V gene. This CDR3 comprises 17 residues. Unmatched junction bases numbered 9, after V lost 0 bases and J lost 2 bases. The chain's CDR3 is CASSLDLPSTGNYGYTF. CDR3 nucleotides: TGTGCCAGCAGCTTAGATCTCCCCTCGACAGGGAACTATGGCTACACCTTC.

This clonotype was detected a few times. The CDR3 DNA reads as TGTGCCAGCAGCTGGGGGAGGGCGAGCTCCTACAATGAGCAGTTCTTC. This translates into CASSWGRASSYNEQFF. The rearrangement links TRBV7-2 to TRBJ2-1; 7 bases match TRBD2. The CDR3 loop spans 16 amino acids. CDR1 and CDR2 (germline): SGHTA, FQGNSA. J gave up 0 bases and V 4 bases, and 6 bases lay outside the gene matches.

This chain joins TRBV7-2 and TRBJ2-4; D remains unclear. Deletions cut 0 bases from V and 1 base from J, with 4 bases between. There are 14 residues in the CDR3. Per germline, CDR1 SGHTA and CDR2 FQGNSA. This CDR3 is CASSLARAKNIQYF. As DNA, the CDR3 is TGTGCCAGCAGCTTAGCCAGGGCCAAAAACATTCAGTACTTC.

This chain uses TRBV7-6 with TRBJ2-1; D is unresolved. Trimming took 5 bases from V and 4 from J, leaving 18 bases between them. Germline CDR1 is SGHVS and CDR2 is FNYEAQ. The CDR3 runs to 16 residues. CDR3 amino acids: CASSPSVTTDYNEQFF. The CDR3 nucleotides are TGTGCCAGCAGCCCCTCGGTGACGACGGATTACAATGAGCAGTTCTTC.

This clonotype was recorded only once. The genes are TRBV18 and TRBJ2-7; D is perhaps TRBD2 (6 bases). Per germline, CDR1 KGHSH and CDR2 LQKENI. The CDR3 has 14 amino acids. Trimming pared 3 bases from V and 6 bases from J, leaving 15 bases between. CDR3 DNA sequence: TGTGCCAGCTCACCCCGTGCGGGGAGGACCGAGCAGTACTTC. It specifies CASSPRAGRTEQYF. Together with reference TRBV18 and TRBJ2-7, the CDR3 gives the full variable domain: NAGVMQNPRHLVRRRGQEARLRCSPMKGHSHVYWYRQLPEEGLKFMVYLQKENIIDESGMPKERFSAEFPKEGPSILRIQQVVRGDSAAYFCASSPRAGRTEQYFGPGTRLTVT.

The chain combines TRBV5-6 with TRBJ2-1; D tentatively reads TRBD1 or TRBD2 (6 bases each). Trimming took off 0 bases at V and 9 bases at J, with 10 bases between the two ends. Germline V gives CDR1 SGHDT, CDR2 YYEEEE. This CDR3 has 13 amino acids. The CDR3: CASSLGRGGEQFF. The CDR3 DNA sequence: TGTGCCAGCAGCTTGGGCAGGGGAGGTGAGCAGTTCTTC. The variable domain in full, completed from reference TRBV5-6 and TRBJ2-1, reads DAGVTQSPTHLIKTRGQQVTLRCSPKSGHDTVSWYQQALGQGPQFIFQYYEEEERQRGNFPDRFSGHQFPNYSSELNVNALLLGDSALYLCASSLGRGGEQFFGPGTRLTVL.

The CDR3: CASSRRGTSGAEQYF. For the CDR3, the DNA is TGTGCCAGCAGCCGTAGGGGGACTAGCGGGGCCGAGCAGTACTTC. The chain couples TRBV7-2 to TRBJ2-7, with 13 bases matching TRBD2. The V and J ends lost 5 bases and 6 bases, in that order; junction bases with no gene match: 7. Germline CDR1 and CDR2: SGHTA and FQGNSA. This CDR3 is built from 15 residues.

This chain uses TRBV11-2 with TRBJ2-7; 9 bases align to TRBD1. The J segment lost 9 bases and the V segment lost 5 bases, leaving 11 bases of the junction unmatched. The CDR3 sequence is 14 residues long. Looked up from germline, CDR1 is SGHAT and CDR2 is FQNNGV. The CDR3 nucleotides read TGTGCCAGCAGCCCGGGACAGGGCCAACAGGGGCAGTACTTC. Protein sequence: CASSPGQGQQGQYF. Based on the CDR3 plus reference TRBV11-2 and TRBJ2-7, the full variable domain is EAGVAQSPRYKIIEKRQSVAFWCNPISGHATLYWYQQILGQGPKLLIQFQNNGVVDDSQLPKDRFSAERLKGVDSTLKIQPAKLEDSAVYLCASSPGQGQQGQYFGPGTRLTVT.

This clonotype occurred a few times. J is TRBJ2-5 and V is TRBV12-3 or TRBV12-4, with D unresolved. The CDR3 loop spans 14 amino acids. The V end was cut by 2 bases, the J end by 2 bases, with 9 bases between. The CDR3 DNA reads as TGTGCCAGCAGTTTATCTCCTGGTCAAGAGACCCAGTACTTC. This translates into CASSLSPGQETQYF.